This T cell receptor beta chain derives from a study of radiotherapy plus CTLA-4 blockade in lung cancer (dated by TCRdb to 2016 to 2019). About the full investigation: Among enrolled patients, about 19% had an objective response and 25% to 35% reached disease control. Paper-wide results and their limitations: After treatment with radiotherapy and ipilimumab, TCR clones that came from tumors expanded in the peripheral blood. The strongest predictors of response were reported to be early dynamic shifts in blood T cell clones along with a rise in serum interferon-beta following radiation.

In this study, focal radiation therapy paired with CTLA-4 blockade (ipilimumab) was tested in patients who had chemo-refractory metastatic non-small-cell lung cancer. A word on this clone: Its antigen remains unidentified. No qualities accompany the bases; no much larger clone lies one base away.

Preparation of the library involved the immunoSEQ multiplex PCR assay. The immuneACCESS repertoire file appears here via TCRdb, limited to in-frame rearrangements. These files lack a portion of the clones; in checked studies, under half of the deficit traces to unresolved V genes, and the cause of the others is not known. The sample table contains 81,000 or so clones; only one count was recorded for approximately 80% of them. About 0.79% of the sample is taken by the ten largest. The germline V gene yields SNHLY for CDR1 and FYNNEI for CDR2. V gives up 5 bases and J gives up 4 bases, and the segment between their germline ends measures 15 bases. The CDR3 goes from the cysteine to the phenylalanine over 16 residues. Solely the CDR3 DNA is kept, with 48 bases framed from the first base.

Recombination connected TRBV2 to TRBJ2-6; no D gene is confidently identified. The TCR comes from a human donor with non-small cell lung cancer who had stable disease on radiotherapy plus ipilimumab. The sample here was peripheral blood, taken from a patient treated with radiotherapy plus ipilimumab. The bases read TGTGCCAGCAGTTTGGCCCGGGCGTGGGGGGCCAACGTCCTGACTTTC. Its protein product is CASSLARAWGANVLTF.